Below are 28 T cell receptor beta chains sequenced from a single sample in a study of blood T cell repertoires in COVID-19. The method was immunoSEQ multiplex PCR; TCRdb's version includes in-frame clones alone and lacks a portion of them. The top ten clones hold over 0.7% of a sample with a few hundred thousand clones, 91% of them seen once. Material: PBMCs or T cells enriched from blood (not recorded which). Source of these receptors: a woman between 35 and 50 years old who had been exposed to COVID-19.

Note on this clone: The same CDR3 arises from other DNA sequences in this sample as well. V usage is TRBV30 and J usage is TRBJ1-6; tentatively, D is TRBD1 (5 bases). V lost 0 bases, J lost 3 bases, and 12 bases lay in between. Germline values: CDR1 GTSNPN, CDR2 SVGIG (reference sequence). The length of the CDR3 is 16 residues. DNA of the CDR3: TGTGCCTGGAGTGTCGGAGGGGCCAGCTATAATTCACCCCTCCACTTT. It is translated as CAWSVGGASYNSPLHF.

The J gene is TRBJ1-2, the V gene TRBV19, with 7 bases identical to TRBD1. This CDR3 contains 15 residues. V lost 2 bases to trimming and J lost 6 bases; unmatched junction nucleotides: 9. Germline CDR1 and CDR2: LNHDA and SQIVND (reference sequence). The chain's CDR3 is CASSIRGQAVNGYTF. The CDR3, as DNA: TGTGCCAGTAGTATAAGGGGGCAGGCGGTGAATGGCTACACCTTC.

The chain is built from TRBV2 and TRBJ1-4, with 7 nucleotides matching TRBD1. This CDR3 has 14 amino acids. CDR1 SNHLY and CDR2 FYNNEI come from the germline V gene. Trimming took 5 bases from V and 5 from J; bases not matched to a gene: 5. CDR3 amino acids: CASSTGTENEKLFF. The CDR3 bases are TGTGCCAGCAGTACCGGGACAGAGAATGAAAAACTGTTTTTT.

The CDR3 bases are TGCGCCAGCAGCCAAGTAGTGGGAGGCAATGAGCAGTTCTTC. Protein product: CASSQVVGGNEQFF. The V call is TRBV4-1, the J call TRBJ2-1; D possibly corresponds to TRBD2 (6 bases). V was clipped by 1 base and J by 6 bases, with 10 bases between them. The CDR3 spans 14 residues. Germline V gene lookup returns CDR1 MGHRA and CDR2 YSYEKL.

In its sample, this clone was seen once. V is TRBV14 and J is TRBJ1-1; possible D gene TRBD1, 5 bases. Germline V gives CDR1 SGHDN, CDR2 FVKESK. The CDR3 is 14 residues long. Trimming stripped 4 bases from V and 1 base from J, with 10 bases between. The CDR3 protein is CASSPSGGNTEAFF. The CDR3 bases are TGTGCCAGCAGCCCCTCCGGGGGGAACACTGAAGCTTTCTTT.

The chain employs TRBV27 and TRBJ2-1; perhaps TRBD1 as D (6 bases). There are 15 residues in the CDR3. Germline V gene lookup returns CDR1 MNHEY and CDR2 SMNVEV (reference sequence). V was shortened by 6 bases and J by 0 bases, with 12 bases between the two germline ends. CDR3 residues: CASRPDRSSYNEQFF. The CDR3, as DNA: TGTGCCAGCAGGCCAGACAGGAGCTCCTACAATGAGCAGTTCTTC.

The chain recombines TRBV19 with TRBJ2-7; 7 bases align to TRBD2. The CDR3 sequence is 15 residues long. Per germline, CDR1 LNHDA and CDR2 SQIVND (reference sequence). Trimming at V came to 6 bases and at J to 2 bases, leaving 10 bases not matched to a gene. The CDR3 nucleotides read TGTGCCAGTAGCTCTCGGGGAGGGACTACCTACGAGCAGTACTTC. This sequence encodes CASSSRGGTTYEQYF.

This sequence joins TRBV21-1 and TRBJ2-3; no DNA check was done on the table's D call, TRBD2. TRBV21-1 corresponds to a pseudogene. This CDR3 contains 16 residues. The CDR3 nucleotides are TGTGCCAGCAGCAAGATGGCTAGCGTGAGCACAGATACGCAGTATTTT. As protein: CASSKMASVSTDTQYF.

This chain connects TRBV7-2 to TRBJ2-5; 9 bases are a match to TRBD1. The CDR3 sequence is 15 residues long. The junction had 9 bases not matched to a gene; V was cut back by 5 bases and J by 5 bases. The V gene's germline CDR1 is SGHTA and CDR2 FQGNSA. CDR3 residues: CASSLTGGAWETQYF. The CDR3 nucleotides are TGTGCCAGCAGCCTAACAGGGGGCGCCTGGGAGACCCAGTACTTC.

The rearrangement links TRBV19 to TRBJ2-2, with 8 bases aligning to TRBD1. The V segment lost 2 bases and the J segment 7 bases; nucleotides outside the gene matches: 9. Germline CDR1 LNHDA, CDR2 SQIVND (reference sequence). CDR3 length: 16 amino acids. The CDR3 sequence is CASSIMQGAENGELFF. The CDR3 nucleotides read TGTGCCAGTAGTATAATGCAGGGGGCGGAAAACGGGGAGCTGTTTTTT.

This rearrangement joins TRBV5-1 to TRBJ2-4; 8 positions match TRBD1. The germline gives CDR1 SGHRS, CDR2 YFSETQ. V lost 4 bases and J lost 5; bases outside the gene matches: 5. This CDR3 comprises 14 residues. Here the CDR3 DNA reads TGCGCCAGCAGCCCCCGGACAGGGCAAAACATTCAGTACTTC. It is translated as CASSPRTGQNIQYF.

The chain carries TRBV19 and TRBJ2-7, with 9 bases aligning to TRBD2. This CDR3 region has 16 residues. After removal of 5 bases from V and 2 bases from J, the junction contained 10 bases not matched to a gene. The germline V gene has CDR1 LNHDA and CDR2 SQIVND (reference sequence). The CDR3 protein is CASSPRGGDRTYEQYF. The CDR3 DNA reads TGTGCCAGTAGTCCCCGCGGGGGGGACCGAACCTACGAGCAGTACTTC. Using reference TRBV19 and TRBJ2-7 for the parts outside the CDR3, the full variable domain is DGGITQSPKYLFRKEGQNVTLSCEQNLNHDAMYWYRQDPGQGLRLIYYSQIVNDFQKGDIAEGYSVSREKKESFPLTVTSAQKNPTAFYLCASSPRGGDRTYEQYFGPGTRLTVT.

The rearrangement links TRBV19 to TRBJ1-5; D gene unclear. V shed 8 bases and J shed 8 bases, with 16 bases lying between them. The germline gives CDR1 LNHDA, CDR2 SQIVND (reference sequence). The CDR3 length is 13 residues. The CDR3 coding sequence is TGTGCCAGTCTTGGCAGAGCTCGGGAGCCCCAGCATTTT. Protein: CASLGRAREPQHF. The whole variable domain, remainder taken from reference TRBV19 and TRBJ1-5, is DGGITQSPKYLFRKEGQNVTLSCEQNLNHDAMYWYRQDPGQGLRLIYYSQIVNDFQKGDIAEGYSVSREKKESFPLTVTSAQKNPTAFYLCASLGRAREPQHFGDGTRLSIL.

V is TRBV2 and J is TRBJ2-1; D possibly corresponds to TRBD2 (6 bases). The germline gives CDR1 SNHLY, CDR2 FYNNEI. V lost 6 bases, J lost 2 bases, and 8 bases lay in between. CDR3 size: 13 residues. The DNA of the CDR3 is TGTGCCAGCAGCCGACTAGCCTACAATGAGCAGTTCTTC. It encodes CASSRLAYNEQFF.

On this clone itself: With a much larger clone just one base away, this may be a read error. This sample also contains other DNA sequences that code for the same CDR3. V and J are TRBV9 and TRBJ1-3, with D perhaps matching TRBD1 (6 bases). Deletions cut 1 base from V and 0 bases from J, with 8 bases between. There are 15 residues in the CDR3. CDR1 SGDLS and CDR2 YYNGEE come from the germline V gene. The CDR3 nucleotides are TGTGCCAGCAGCGTACAGGGGACCTCTGGAAACACCATATATTTT. This sequence encodes CASSVQGTSGNTIYF.

The V gene is TRBV15, the J gene TRBJ1-2; 9 nucleotides agree with TRBD1. V was clipped by 5 bases and J by 8 bases; unmatched bases: 9. The length of the CDR3 is 14 residues. The germline CDR1 and CDR2 sequences are LNHNV and YYDKDF (reference sequence). The CDR3: CATSSRDRVGGYTF. The CDR3 region has the DNA TGTGCCACCAGCTCAAGGGACAGGGTCGGGGGCTACACCTTC.

The chain has TRBV27 and TRBJ2-3; 8 bases map to TRBD1. V dropped 3 bases and J dropped 4; count of bases not matched to a gene: 0. The CDR3 runs to 13 residues. CDR1 MNHEY and CDR2 SMNVEV come from the germline V gene (reference sequence). The CDR3 sequence: CASSLGQADTQYF. The CDR3 DNA sequence: TGTGCCAGCAGTTTGGGACAGGCAGATACGCAGTATTTT.

The rearrangement links TRBV24-1 to TRBJ2-5; TRBD1 agrees at 10 bases. CDR3 length: 17 residues. Unmatched junction bases numbered 7, after V lost 0 bases and J lost 4 bases. Looked up from germline, CDR1 is KGHDR and CDR2 is SFDVKD. The CDR3 DNA is TGTGCCACCAGTGATTTGACGACAGGGGGCCTGGGAGAGACCCAGTACTTC. Translation gives CATSDLTTGGLGETQYF.

CDR3 sequence (DNA): TGTGCCAGCAGCCCGGACAGGGTCCATGAGCAGTTCTTC. This gives the protein CASSPDRVHEQFF. V is TRBV7-9 and J is TRBJ2-1; 8 bases align to TRBD1. Germline trimming cut 5 bases from V and 8 bases from J; bases unmatched to any gene: 5. This CDR3 comprises 13 residues. Per the germline V gene, CDR1 is SEHNR and CDR2 is FQNEAQ (reference sequence).

V gene TRBV10-3 combines with J gene TRBJ2-1; 7 nucleotides agree with TRBD2. The V gene end was trimmed by 4 bases and the J gene end by 3 bases; junction bases not matched to a gene: 6. The CDR3 is made up of 15 amino acids. Germline loops: CDR1 ENHRY, CDR2 SYGVKD. The CDR3 DNA sequence: TGTGCCATCAGTGCATCTAGCGGAGGCTACAATGAGCAGTTCTTC. Amino acid sequence: CAISASSGGYNEQFF.

This clone showed up just a few times. CDR3 region: CASSGSGTHTGSNQPQHF. For the CDR3, the DNA is TGTGCCAGCAGTGGATCCGGGACACACACAGGCAGCAATCAGCCCCAGCATTTT. This rearrangement joins TRBV6-6 to TRBJ1-5; TRBD1 is a possible D gene (6 bases). This CDR3 contains 18 residues. The V and J ends lost 5 bases and 1 base respectively, with 21 bases between them. Germline V gene lookup returns CDR1 MNHNY and CDR2 SVGAGI (reference sequence).

The DNA for the CDR3 is TGTGCCAGCAGTGTACAATTAGGGACAGGAATGGGAACGGGCACTGAAGCTTTCTTT. Its translation is CASSVQLGTGMGTGTEAFF. The gene calls are TRBV6-1 and TRBJ1-1; 8 nucleotides line up with TRBD1. Trimming cost V 4 bases and J 4 bases; bases outside gene matches: 20. The CDR3 has 19 amino acids. Looked up from germline, CDR1 is MNHNS and CDR2 is SASEGT.

Worth noting for this clone: The germline gene is not matched at one end of the junction; a read error may be the cause. This chain uses TRBV28 with TRBJ2-7, with a weak D call TRBD1 (7 bases). The germline V gene has CDR1 MDHEN and CDR2 SYDVKM. The CDR3 sequence is 11 residues long. This CDR3 is CATGTPYEQYF. In nucleotides, the CDR3 is TGCGCGACAGGGACTCCCTACGAGCAGTACTTC.

J is TRBJ1-5 and V is TRBV2; D gene uncertain. In germline, CDR1 is SNHLY, CDR2 FYNNEI. This CDR3 has 16 amino acids. Trimming removed 1 base at V and 2 bases at J, with 12 bases between. Here the CDR3 DNA reads TGTGCCAGCAGTGAAGACGGGATTTTGGGCAATCAGCCCCAGCATTTT. It encodes CASSEDGILGNQPQHF.

The rearrangement links TRBV20-1 to TRBJ2-7; possibly TRBD1 for D (6 bases). V was clipped by 3 bases and J by 2 bases, with 11 bases between them. Germline lookup yields CDR1 DFQATT and CDR2 SNEGSKA (reference sequence). This CDR3 region has 13 residues. Written as DNA, the CDR3 is TGCAGTGCTAGTCCTGCAGGGGCCTACGAGCAGTACTTC. Translation gives CSASPAGAYEQYF.

The chain is built from TRBV19 and TRBJ2-1; TRBD2 matches 11 bases. V gave up 3 bases and J gave up 7 bases; unmatched junction bases: 5. There are 15 residues in the CDR3. Germline CDR1 reads LNHDA; CDR2 reads SQIVND (reference sequence). In DNA, the CDR3 is TGTGCCAGTAGTATTAGCGGGGGGGTTCAGAATGAGCAGTTCTTC. Amino acid sequence: CASSISGGVQNEQFF. The variable domain in full, with the rest retrieved from reference TRBV19 and TRBJ2-1, is DGGITQSPKYLFRKEGQNVTLSCEQNLNHDAMYWYRQDPGQGLRLIYYSQIVNDFQKGDIAEGYSVSREKKESFPLTVTSAQKNPTAFYLCASSISGGVQNEQFFGPGTRLTVL.

V is TRBV5-1 and J is TRBJ1-3; TRBD1 aligns across 8 bases. CDR1 and CDR2 from the germline V gene are SGHRS and YFSETQ. This CDR3 contains 15 residues. The V and J ends lost 4 bases and 1 base, in that order; junction bases with no gene match: 4. The CDR3 is CASSLDRGSGNTIYF. The CDR3 DNA is TGCGCCAGCAGCCTAGACAGGGGTTCTGGAAACACCATATATTTT.

The genes are TRBV14 and TRBJ2-1; 9 bases map to TRBD2. Germline-derived CDR1 and CDR2 are SGHDN and FVKESK. The CDR3 has 16 amino acids. The J segment lost 3 bases and the V segment lost 0 bases, leaving 3 bases of the junction unmatched. For the CDR3, the DNA is TGTGCCAGCAGCCAAGATGTAGCGGGGGACTACAATGAGCAGTTCTTC. This gives the protein CASSQDVAGDYNEQFF.